This T cell receptor (beta chain) is from a study of T cell responses to AZD1222 COVID-19 vaccine. Germline CDR1 LNHNV, CDR2 YYDKDF (reference sequence). Trimming took off 4 bases at V and 4 bases at J, with 14 bases between the two ends. This CDR3 has 15 residues. Here immunoSEQ multiplex PCR was the method, and the copy in TCRdb shows in-frame clones only, minus some. Counted here are over 110,000 clones, 75% to 90% occurring once; the ten biggest clones make up roughly 1.7%. Overall study findings and caveats: Along spike, vaccine-associated CD4 TCRs were found throughout, with dominance at 160-218 and 743-854. Close to half of all spike-specific TCRs reportedly target regions of the variants that are unmutated.

This clone was counted a few times. Its antigen is not identified. V gene TRBV15 combines with J gene TRBJ1-5; possible D gene TRBD1, 5 bases. The material sequenced was peripheral blood, taken 28 days after the second AZD1222 dose. The sequence was obtained from an adult who received the AZD1222 COVID-19 vaccine. The CDR3 DNA sequence: TGTGCCACCAGCACCCAAATGGGGGGGAATCAGCCCCAGCATTTT. It codes for CATSTQMGGNQPQHF.